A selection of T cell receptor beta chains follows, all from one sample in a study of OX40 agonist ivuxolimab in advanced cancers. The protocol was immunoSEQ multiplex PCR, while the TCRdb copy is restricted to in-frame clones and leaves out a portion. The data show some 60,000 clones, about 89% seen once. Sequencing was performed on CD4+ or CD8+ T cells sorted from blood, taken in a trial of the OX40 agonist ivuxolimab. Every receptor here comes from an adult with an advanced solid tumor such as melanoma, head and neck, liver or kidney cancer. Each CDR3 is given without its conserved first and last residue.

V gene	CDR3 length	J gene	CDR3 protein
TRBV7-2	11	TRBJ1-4	ASSLTANEKLF
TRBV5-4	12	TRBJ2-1	ASSSARQSNEQF
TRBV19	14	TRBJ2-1	ASSELSGRARIEQF
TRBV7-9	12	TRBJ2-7	ASSLRDGPYEQY
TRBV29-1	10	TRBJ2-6	SARVGANVLT
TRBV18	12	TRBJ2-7	ASSLKQTGNEQY
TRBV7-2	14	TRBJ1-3	ASSFAGFVPGNTIY
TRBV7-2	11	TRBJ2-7	ASSPRQEGWQY
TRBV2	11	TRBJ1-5	ASRFLWDQPQH
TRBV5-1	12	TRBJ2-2	ASSWLTGTGELF
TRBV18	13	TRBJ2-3	ASSRTSGSSDTQY
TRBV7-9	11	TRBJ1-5	ASTPDGNQPQH
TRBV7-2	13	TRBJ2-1	ASSLRLLASNEQF
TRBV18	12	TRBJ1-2	ASQSARNNYGYT
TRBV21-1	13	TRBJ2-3	ASSKTHRSTDTQY
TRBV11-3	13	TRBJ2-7	ASSFGLAGAYEQY
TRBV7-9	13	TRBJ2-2	ASSLVGRASGELF
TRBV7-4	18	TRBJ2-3	ASSYWEKHTPWDRTDTQY
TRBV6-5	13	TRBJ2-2	ASSKMGEWVGELF
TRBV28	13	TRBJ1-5	ASSLRGAGNQPQH
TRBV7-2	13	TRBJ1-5	ASSSGTGDNQPQH
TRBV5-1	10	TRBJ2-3	ASSFGQDTQY
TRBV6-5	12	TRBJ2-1	ASTPPGTSDEQF
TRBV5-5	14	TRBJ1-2	ASSFGQGGGNYGYT
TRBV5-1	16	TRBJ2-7	ASSWYGTSGGSYYEQY
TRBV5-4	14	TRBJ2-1	AHAVGGLSGSNEQF
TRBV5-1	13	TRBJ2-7	ASKPGTGGIYEQY
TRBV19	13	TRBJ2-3	ASSIGGGGADTQY
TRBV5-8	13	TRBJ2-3	ASNSRGGGTDTQY
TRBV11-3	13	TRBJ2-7	ASSLRTSGRLEQY
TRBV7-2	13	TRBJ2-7	ASRRDFPSSYEQY
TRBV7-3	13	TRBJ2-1	ASSLGLTTYNEQF
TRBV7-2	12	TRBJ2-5	ASSPISVGETQY
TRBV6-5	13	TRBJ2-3	ASSLTGGRTDTQY
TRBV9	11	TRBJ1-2	ASSLGVTYGYT
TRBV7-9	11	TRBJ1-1	ASSLDREAEAF
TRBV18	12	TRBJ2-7	ASSPPGPGYEQY
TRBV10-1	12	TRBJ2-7	ASSVGGSSYEQY
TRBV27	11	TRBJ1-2	ASSFLANYGYT
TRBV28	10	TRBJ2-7	ASSLTAGEQY
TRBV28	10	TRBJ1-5	ASTRVTQPQH
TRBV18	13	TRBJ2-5	ASSPLTQKQETQY